These 22 T cell receptor beta chains were sequenced from one sample in a study of shared clonotypes between healthy human individuals. Data came from immunoSEQ multiplex PCR; TCRdb stores just in-frame clones and leaves some out. This sample carries millions of clones, 95% of them seen once, and the ten largest clones take 0.1% to 0.15%. The sample consisted of naive CD4+ T cells sorted from blood. The subset was: CD45RA+ positively selected. The origin of the receptors is a man in his late teens or twenties in good health.

A remark on this clone: One base away lies a much larger clone, so this may be a sequencing read error. This CDR3 is also generated by other DNA sequences in the sample. This chain connects TRBV11-2 to TRBJ1-2; D possibly corresponds to TRBD1 (5 bases). Deletions cut 5 bases from V and 4 bases from J, with 17 bases between. The CDR3 length is 15 residues. Looked up from germline, CDR1 is SGHAT and CDR2 is FQNNGV. This CDR3 is CASSPPSGGFYGYTF. The CDR3 DNA sequence: TGTGCCAGCAGCCCACCCTCCGGGGGGTTCTATGGCTACACCTTC.

J is TRBJ2-7 and V is TRBV29-1; 14 nucleotides align to TRBD2. CDR1 is SQVTM, CDR2 ANQGSEA, per germline. CDR3 length: 15 amino acids. The trim removed 6 bases at V and 3 bases at J, leaving 7 bases unmatched. The CDR3 loop reads CSVAGLAGGNYEQYF. CDR3 bases: TGCAGCGTCGCCGGACTAGCGGGAGGTAACTACGAGCAGTACTTC.

With respect to this clone: The sample holds other DNA sequences that translate to the same CDR3. This chain uses TRBV7-9 with TRBJ1-6; 8 bases agree with TRBD1. Germline CDR1 is SEHNR and CDR2 is FQNEAQ (reference sequence). The CDR3 runs 14 residues. J was trimmed by 10 bases and V by 5 bases; bases with no gene match: 7. The CDR3 loop reads CASSPGQGSSPLHF. The CDR3 region has the DNA TGTGCCAGCAGCCCCGGACAGGGAAGCTCACCCCTCCACTTT.

The chain combines TRBV5-1 with TRBJ2-3, with TRBD2 identical over 10 bases. The germline CDR1 and CDR2 sequences are SGHRS and YFSETQ. J lost 4 bases, V lost 8 bases, and 10 bases had no gene match. This CDR3 region has 15 residues. The chain's CDR3 is CASNIGTSVPDTQYF. CDR3 bases: TGCGCCAGTAACATCGGGACTAGCGTCCCAGATACGCAGTATTTT.

This chain links TRBV6-1 with TRBJ2-4, with D possibly being TRBD2 (5 bases). Looked up from germline, CDR1 is MNHNS and CDR2 is SASEGT. CDR3 length: 13 amino acids. V was shortened by 5 bases and J by 1 base, with 6 bases between the two germline ends. CDR3 sequence reads: CASSWEAKNIQYF. DNA for the CDR3: TGTGCCAGCAGTTGGGAGGCCAAAAACATTCAGTACTTC.

The J gene is TRBJ1-2, the V gene TRBV2; 9 nucleotides match TRBD1. Per the germline V gene, CDR1 is SNHLY and CDR2 is FYNNEI. J gave up 7 bases and V 6 bases, and 15 bases lay outside the gene matches. The length of the CDR3 is 16 residues. Written as DNA, the CDR3 is TGTGCCAGCAGCCTAAACGGGGGACAGGGTCTGGGTGGCTACACCTTC. Its protein is CASSLNGGQGLGGYTF.

V gene TRBV2 combines with J gene TRBJ2-2; D remains ambiguous. CDR3 length: 11 residues. V was pared by 7 bases and J by 1 base, with 1 base between. Germline V gene sequence: CDR1 SNHLY, CDR2 FYNNEI. The CDR3 region is CASKNTGELFF. In nucleotides, the CDR3 is TGTGCCAGCAAGAACACCGGGGAGCTGTTTTTT. Combining the CDR3 with reference TRBV2 and TRBJ2-2 gives the whole variable domain EPEVTQTPSHQVTQMGQEVILRCVPISNHLYFYWYRQILGQKVEFLVSFYNNEISEKSEIFDDQFSVERPDGSNFTLKIRSTKLEDSAMYFCASKNTGELFFGEGSRLTVL.

V and J are TRBV28 and TRBJ2-1; 7 bases match TRBD1. Looked up from germline, CDR1 is MDHEN and CDR2 is SYDVKM. The CDR3 extends over 14 amino acids. V trimming: 6 bases; J trimming: 4 bases; junction bases outside the gene matches: 6. The CDR3 is CASSGTEQYNEQFF. The CDR3 DNA reads as TGTGCCAGCAGCGGGACAGAACAATACAATGAGCAGTTCTTC.

V gene TRBV19 combines with J gene TRBJ2-2; TRBD2 matches 12 bases. The CDR3 is 19 residues long. Germline lookup yields CDR1 LNHDA and CDR2 SQIVND (reference sequence). With 5 bases clipped from V and 6 bases from J, the junction kept 16 bases outside the gene matches. CDR3 sequence reads: CASSSRTSGIRTVPGELFF. Here the CDR3 DNA reads TGTGCCAGTAGTTCTAGGACTAGCGGGATAAGGACCGTCCCCGGGGAGCTGTTTTTT.

This chain connects TRBV18 to TRBJ2-7; 11 bases fit TRBD1. V lost 2 bases and J lost 9; bases outside the gene matches: 9. Per the germline V gene, CDR1 is KGHSH and CDR2 is LQKENI. This CDR3 contains 15 residues. The CDR3 spells CASSPSEDRGQGQYF. The CDR3 DNA reads as TGTGCCAGCTCACCATCGGAGGACAGGGGGCAGGGGCAGTACTTC.

With respect to this clone: The same CDR3 is also encoded by other DNA sequences in this sample. V is TRBV28 and J is TRBJ1-5, with 10 bases fitting TRBD1. This CDR3 contains 15 residues. The J segment lost 4 bases and the V segment lost 5 bases, leaving 5 bases of the junction unmatched. Germline V CDR1 and CDR2: MDHEN, SYDVKM. The CDR3 DNA is TGTGCCAGCAGTCGCCCGGGACAGGGGAATCAGCCCCAGCATTTT. Its protein product is CASSRPGQGNQPQHF.

The V and J genes are TRBV28 and TRBJ1-3; D is uncertain. There are 13 residues in the CDR3. In germline, CDR1 is MDHEN, CDR2 SYDVKM. V lost 7 bases and J lost 0, with 7 bases in between. CDR3 sequence: CASTVSSGNTIYF. DNA of the CDR3: TGTGCCAGCACAGTGAGCTCTGGAAACACCATATATTTT.

V and J are TRBV13 and TRBJ1-6, with D possibly matching TRBD1 (5 bases). The germline V gene has CDR1 PRHDT and CDR2 FYEKMQ (reference sequence). The CDR3 length is 14 residues. V gave up 4 bases and J gave up 8 bases, with 12 bases separating them. The CDR3 DNA reads TGTGCCAGCAGCTCCTTTGCGGGGGATTCACCCCTCCACTTT. Translation: CASSSFAGDSPLHF.

J is TRBJ1-2 and V is TRBV28; D might be TRBD1 (6 bases). The germline CDR1 and CDR2 sequences are MDHEN and SYDVKM. The germline V and J ends were trimmed by 3 bases and 8 bases, with 31 bases remaining between them. CDR3 length equals 19 residues. The CDR3 nucleotides read TGTGCCAGCAGTTTTACGACAGGAGGGAAATCCTCTTACGCCGCGGGCTACACCTTC. Translation gives CASSFTTGGKSSYAAGYTF.

CDR3 loop: CASSRINYEQYF. The CDR3 DNA sequence: TGTGCCAGCTCCCGGATTAACTACGAGCAGTACTTC. The V and J genes are TRBV18 and TRBJ2-7; D remains ambiguous. V lost 6 bases and J 3 bases, leaving 9 bases between the germline ends. Germline loops: CDR1 KGHSH, CDR2 LQKENI. The CDR3 spans 12 residues.

The V and J genes are TRBV5-4 and TRBJ1-4; D call uncertain. Trimming removed 1 base at V and 5 bases at J, with 9 bases between. This CDR3 comprises 14 residues. Germline V lookup: CDR1 SGHNT, CDR2 YYREEE (reference sequence). This CDR3 is CASSLPGINEKLFF. The CDR3 DNA reads as TGTGCCAGCAGCTTGCCCGGGATAAATGAAAAACTGTTTTTT. The variable domain in full, with the rest retrieved from reference TRBV5-4 and TRBJ1-4, is ETGVTQSPTHLIKTRGQQVTLRCSSQSGHNTVSWYQQALGQGPQFIFQYYREEENGRGNFPPRFSGLQFPNYSSELNVNALELDDSALYLCASSLPGINEKLFFGSGTQLSVL.

On this clone: Other DNA sequences from this sample encode an identical CDR3 as well. This chain joins TRBV7-2 and TRBJ1-1; 7 bases line up with TRBD1. Trimming cost V 4 bases and J 2 bases; bases outside gene matches: 1. The CDR3 sequence is 13 residues long. Germline CDR1 and CDR2: SGHTA and FQGNSA. The CDR3 DNA reads TGTGCCAGCAGCTACAGGGGTAACACTGAAGCTTTCTTT. The encoded protein is CASSYRGNTEAFF. Supplemented by reference TRBV7-2 and TRBJ1-1, the full variable domain reads GAGVSQSPSNKVTEKGKDVELRCDPISGHTALYWYRQSLGQGLEFLIYFQGNSAPDKSGLPSDRFSAERTGGSVSTLTIQRTQQEDSAVYLCASSYRGNTEAFFGQGTRLTVV.

The chain combines TRBV14 with TRBJ2-7, with D tentatively TRBD2 (5 bases). Trimming took off 0 bases at V and 1 base at J, with 13 bases between the two ends. The CDR3 length is 16 residues. Per germline, CDR1 SGHDN and CDR2 FVKESK. The CDR3 coding sequence is TGTGCCAGCAGCCAAGATGGGAGCGACTGGTCCTACGAGCAGTACTTC. Its protein is CASSQDGSDWSYEQYF.

The V gene is TRBV9, the J gene TRBJ1-4; no clear D gene. CDR3 length: 16 residues. Germline CDR1 is SGDLS and CDR2 is YYNGEE. Between the trimmed V and J ends, which lost 0 bases and 0 bases, there was a span of 9 bases. CDR3 nucleotides: TGTGCCAGCAGCGTAGCGGTAACAACAACTAATGAAAAACTGTTTTTT. Encoded protein: CASSVAVTTTNEKLFF. The entire variable domain, with the rest obtained from reference TRBV9 and TRBJ1-4, is as follows: DSGVTQTPKHLITATGQRVTLRCSPRSGDLSVYWYQQSLDQGLQFLIQYYNGEERAKGNILERFSAQQFPDLHSELNLSSLELGDSALYFCASSVAVTTTNEKLFFGSGTQLSVL.

This chain links TRBV2 with TRBJ2-3; D unclear. Trimming shortened V by 8 bases and J by 2 bases, and 11 bases separated the two germline ends. There are 13 residues in the CDR3. Germline CDR1 reads SNHLY; CDR2 reads FYNNEI. The CDR3 DNA follows: TGTGCCAGCTTTAACGATAACACAGATACGCAGTATTTT. This translates into CASFNDNTDTQYF.

The chain employs TRBV4-2 and TRBJ2-2; D may be TRBD2 (5 bases). Germline V gene lookup returns CDR1 LGHNA and CDR2 YNFKEQ. V was trimmed by 0 bases and J by 1 base, leaving 12 bases between them. CDR3 length equals 17 residues. The DNA for the CDR3 is TGTGCCAGCAGCCAAGATGAGCGGACGGTGAACACCGGGGAGCTGTTTTTT. It is translated as CASSQDERTVNTGELFF.

The chain has TRBV29-1 and TRBJ2-5, with 9 bases that match TRBD2. Germline CDR1 SQVTM, CDR2 ANQGSEA. This CDR3 has 14 residues. Trimming at V came to 2 bases and at J to 3 bases, leaving 4 bases not matched to a gene. The CDR3 loop is CSVERRLAEETQYF. The CDR3, as DNA: TGCAGCGTTGAAAGGCGACTAGCGGAAGAGACCCAGTACTTC.